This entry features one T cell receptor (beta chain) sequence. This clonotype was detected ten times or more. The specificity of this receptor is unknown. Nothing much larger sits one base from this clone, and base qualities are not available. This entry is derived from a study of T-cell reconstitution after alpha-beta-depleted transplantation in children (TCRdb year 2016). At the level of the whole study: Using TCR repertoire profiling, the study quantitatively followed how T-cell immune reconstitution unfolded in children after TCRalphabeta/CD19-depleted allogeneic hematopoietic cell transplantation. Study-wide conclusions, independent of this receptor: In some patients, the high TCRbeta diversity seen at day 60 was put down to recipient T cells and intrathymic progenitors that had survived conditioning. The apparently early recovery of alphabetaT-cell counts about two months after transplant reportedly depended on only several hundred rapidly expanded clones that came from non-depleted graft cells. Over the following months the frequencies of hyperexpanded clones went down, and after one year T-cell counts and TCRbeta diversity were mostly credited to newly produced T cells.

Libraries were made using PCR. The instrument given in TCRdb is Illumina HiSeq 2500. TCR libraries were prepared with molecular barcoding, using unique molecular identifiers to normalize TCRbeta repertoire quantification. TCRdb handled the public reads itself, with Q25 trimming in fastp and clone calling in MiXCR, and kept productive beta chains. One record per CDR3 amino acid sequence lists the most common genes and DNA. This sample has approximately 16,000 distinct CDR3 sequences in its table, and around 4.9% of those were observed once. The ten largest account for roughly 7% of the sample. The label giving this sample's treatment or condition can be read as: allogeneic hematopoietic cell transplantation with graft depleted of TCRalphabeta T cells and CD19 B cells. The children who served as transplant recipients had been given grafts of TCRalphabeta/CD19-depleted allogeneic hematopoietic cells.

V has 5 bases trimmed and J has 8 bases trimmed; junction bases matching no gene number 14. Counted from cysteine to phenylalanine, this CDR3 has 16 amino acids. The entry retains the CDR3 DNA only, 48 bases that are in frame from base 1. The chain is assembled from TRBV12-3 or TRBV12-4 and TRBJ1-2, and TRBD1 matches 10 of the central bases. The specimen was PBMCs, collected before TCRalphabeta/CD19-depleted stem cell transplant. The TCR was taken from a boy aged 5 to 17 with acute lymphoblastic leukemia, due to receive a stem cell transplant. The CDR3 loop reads CASSLPPGQGFRGYTF. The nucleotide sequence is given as TGTGCCAGCAGTCTTCCGCCGGGACAGGGGTTTCGGGGCTACACCTTC.